Listed here are 23 T cell receptor beta chains from one sample, sequenced in a study of blood T cell repertoires in COVID-19. Libraries were prepared by immunoSEQ multiplex PCR; TCRdb keeps only in-frame clonotypes and omits some of them. In the table there are roughly 200,000 clones, 84% of which are singletons. Sequencing input: peripheral blood. The receptors come from a woman aged 65 to 85 with active or convalescent COVID-19.

J is TRBJ1-2 and V is TRBV27; D is ambiguous. The CDR3 length is 16 residues. V was clipped by 0 bases and J by 0 bases, with 11 bases between them. Germline V gene lookup returns CDR1 MNHEY and CDR2 SMNVEV (reference sequence). The CDR3 region is CASSLSLADPNYGYTF. Written as DNA, the CDR3 is TGTGCCAGCAGTTTATCCTTAGCGGATCCTAACTATGGCTACACCTTC.

This clone appeared a single time. The rearrangement joins TRBV10-3 to TRBJ1-1; D remains unclear. V shed 4 bases and J shed 1 base, with 7 bases lying between them. This CDR3 is built from 13 residues. Germline CDR1 ENHRY, CDR2 SYGVKD. CDR3 region: CAISVGKNTEAFF. In DNA, the CDR3 is TGTGCCATCAGTGTGGGCAAGAACACTGAAGCTTTCTTT.

The J gene is TRBJ2-1, the V gene TRBV29-1, with D unresolved. CDR3 length: 14 residues. V dropped 3 bases and J dropped 0 bases, with 9 bases sitting between them. From germline, CDR1 is SQVTM and CDR2 ANQGSEA. The CDR3 nucleotides are TGCAGCGTTGAGGGTCGGAGCTCCTACAATGAGCAGTTCTTC. Amino acids: CSVEGRSSYNEQFF.

The CDR3 coding sequence is TGCGCCAGCAGCTTGGATGGACAGGCGGGGACTGAAGCTTTCTTT. Its translation: CASSLDGQAGTEAFF. This rearrangement joins TRBV5-1 to TRBJ1-1, with 7 bases identical to TRBD1. With 0 bases clipped from V and 5 bases from J, the junction kept 7 bases outside the gene matches. The CDR3 runs 15 residues. Germline V CDR1 and CDR2: SGHRS, YFSETQ.

V usage is TRBV24-1 and J usage is TRBJ2-7, with a possible D match to TRBD1 (5 bases). This CDR3 has 14 residues. The V end lost 0 bases, the J end lost 1 base, and 6 bases lay between the germline ends. Germline V gives CDR1 KGHDR, CDR2 SFDVKD. The CDR3 loop is CATSDLDRSYEQYF. Here the CDR3 DNA reads TGTGCCACCAGTGATTTGGACAGATCCTACGAGCAGTACTTC.

The chain links TRBV6-5 to TRBJ2-5; 10 bases fit TRBD2. This CDR3 spans 15 amino acids. Germline CDR1 MNHEY, CDR2 SVGAGI. V lost 5 bases and J lost 3; bases outside the gene matches: 6. The DNA of the CDR3 is TGTGCCAGCAGTAAATTCGGACTAGCGGAAGAGACCCAGTACTTC. Translation: CASSKFGLAEETQYF.

With regard to this clone: Other DNA variants within this sample encode the same CDR3. The chain combines TRBV7-9 with TRBJ2-1, with TRBD2 matching 12 bases. Trimming took 1 base from V and 7 from J; bases not matched to a gene: 2. The CDR3 runs to 15 residues. The germline V gene encodes CDR1 SEHNR and CDR2 FQNEAQ (reference sequence). CDR3 amino acids: CASSLVTSGRNEQFF. The DNA of the CDR3 is TGTGCCAGCAGCTTAGTCACTAGCGGGAGGAATGAGCAGTTCTTC.

This chain connects TRBV6-5 to TRBJ1-1; D perhaps matches TRBD1 (5 bases). V lost 4 bases and J 10 bases, leaving 22 bases between the germline ends. Per germline, CDR1 MNHEY and CDR2 SVGAGI. The CDR3 has 15 amino acids. The CDR3 protein is CASSLSAGTHLGAFF. CDR3 coding DNA: TGTGCCAGCAGTTTATCGGCGGGGACCCACCTCGGAGCTTTCTTT.

The chain joins TRBV28 to TRBJ2-7, with D tentatively TRBD1 (6 bases). The CDR3 covers 15 residues. From germline, CDR1 is MDHEN and CDR2 SYDVKM. Trimming removed 4 bases from V and 0 bases from J, with 13 bases in between. The CDR3 nucleotides read TGTGCCAGCAGTTCGTTGGGGGCCAGCTCCTACGAGCAGTACTTC. Translating it yields CASSSLGASSYEQYF.

The chain couples TRBV4-1 to TRBJ2-1, with TRBD2 matching 12 bases. The germline gives CDR1 MGHRA, CDR2 YSYEKL. The CDR3 spans 18 residues. V was pared by 0 bases and J by 7 bases, with 10 bases of the junction left unmatched. CDR3 amino acids: CASSQDRPSGRARNEQFF. In DNA, the CDR3 is TGCGCCAGCAGCCAAGATCGGCCTAGCGGGAGGGCTAGGAATGAGCAGTTCTTC.

This clone was detected only once. The chain couples TRBV9 to TRBJ1-2, with 12 bases that match TRBD1. Per the germline V gene, CDR1 is SGDLS and CDR2 is YYNGEE. The CDR3 loop spans 17 amino acids. The V segment lost 2 bases and the J segment 2 bases; nucleotides outside the gene matches: 7. CDR3 bases: TGTGCCAGCAGCGTCGGGACAGGGGGCGCGGGAAACTATGGCTACACCTTC. Its translation: CASSVGTGGAGNYGYTF.

The CDR3 reads CSASFGTSGRETQYF. The CDR3 DNA sequence: TGCAGTGCTAGTTTCGGGACTAGCGGGAGAGAGACCCAGTACTTC. The J gene is TRBJ2-5, the V gene TRBV20-1, with TRBD2 matching over 14 bases. Germline CDR1 DFQATT, CDR2 SNEGSKA (reference sequence). Trimming cost V 3 bases and J 4 bases; bases outside gene matches: 4. The CDR3 sequence is 15 residues long.

The gene calls are TRBV7-9 and TRBJ1-4; 9 bases are a match to TRBD1. The CDR3 is 15 amino acids. CDR1 and CDR2 (germline): SEHNR, FQNEAQ (reference sequence). J gave up 4 bases and V 5 bases, and 5 bases lay outside the gene matches. CDR3 sequence (DNA): TGTGCCAGCAGCATTGGACAGGGGCTTAATGAAAAACTGTTTTTT. Translated, it gives CASSIGQGLNEKLFF.

This clone was seen once. CDR3 amino acids: CASSGTPSRGEQYF. DNA of the CDR3: TGTGCCAGCAGCGGAACTCCATCGAGAGGCGAGCAGTACTTC. This chain uses TRBV9 with TRBJ2-7; D is unresolved. Germline CDR1 is SGDLS and CDR2 is YYNGEE. The CDR3 loop spans 14 amino acids. Trimming removed 3 bases at V and 6 bases at J, with 16 bases between.

The V and J genes are TRBV28 and TRBJ2-7, with D possibly being TRBD1 (5 bases). The germline V and J ends were trimmed by 6 bases and 6 bases, with 12 bases remaining between them. The CDR3 loop spans 12 amino acids. CDR1 and CDR2 (germline): MDHEN, SYDVKM. CDR3 residues: CASRATASEQYF. As DNA, the CDR3 is TGTGCCAGCAGAGCGACAGCTTCCGAGCAGTACTTC.

CDR3 DNA sequence: TGCGCCGGTAGTAGCGGAGACACAGATACGCAGTATTTT. This gives the protein CAGSSGDTDTQYF. The chain couples TRBV5-1 to TRBJ2-3, with D tentatively TRBD2 (6 bases). The CDR3 spans 13 residues. Per germline, CDR1 SGHRS and CDR2 YFSETQ. The V end lost 10 bases, the J end lost 2 bases, and 14 bases lay between the germline ends.

This sequence joins TRBV6-1 and TRBJ1-2, with 7 bases that match TRBD1. This CDR3 is 16 amino acids long. Germline V gene sequence: CDR1 MNHNS, CDR2 SASEGT. Trimming cost V 2 bases and J 2 bases; bases outside gene matches: 8. CDR3 in DNA: TGTGCCAGCAGTGAACGAAGGACAGGTCCGAACTATGGCTACACCTTC. This sequence encodes CASSERRTGPNYGYTF.

In its sample, this clone was seen a few times. V usage is TRBV4-2 and J usage is TRBJ2-7, with 7 bases aligning to TRBD2. The junction had 4 bases not matched to a gene; V was cut back by 1 base and J by 1 base. Per the germline V gene, CDR1 is LGHNA and CDR2 is YNFKEQ. This CDR3 is built from 15 residues. This CDR3 reads CASSQAFGRSYEQYF. DNA of the CDR3: TGTGCCAGCAGCCAAGCATTCGGGAGGTCCTACGAGCAGTACTTC.

This chain joins TRBV7-5 and TRBJ2-7; whether TRBD1, the table's D call, matches the DNA was not checked. TRBV7-5 is a pseudogene segment. The CDR3 length is 15 residues. The CDR3 reads CARSLMGQGGYEQYF. The CDR3, as DNA: TGTGCCAGAAGCTTAATGGGACAGGGGGGATACGAGCAGTACTTC.

This clone showed up many times. The chain carries TRBV29-1 and TRBJ2-2, with 10 bases matching TRBD1. J lost 6 bases, V lost 0 bases, and 7 bases had no gene match. In germline, CDR1 is SQVTM, CDR2 ANQGSEA. CDR3 size: 16 residues. CDR3 sequence reads: CSVEDMGTGDAGELFF. CDR3 DNA: TGCAGCGTTGAAGATATGGGGACAGGGGATGCCGGGGAGCTGTTTTTT.

This clone has just one count. The chain joins TRBV2 to TRBJ1-1, with 7 bases fitting TRBD1. Trimming removed 6 bases from V and 2 bases from J; junction bases left unmatched: 15. This CDR3 contains 17 residues. CDR1 and CDR2 from the germline V gene are SNHLY and FYNNEI. CDR3 region: CASSTGTRGATNTEAFF. Here the CDR3 DNA reads TGTGCCAGCAGCACGGGTACCAGGGGGGCCACAAACACTGAAGCTTTCTTT.

This chain's CDR3 is CASSLVAGGRETEAFF. DNA of the CDR3: TGCGCCAGCAGCTTGGTGGCCGGTGGGAGGGAGACTGAAGCTTTCTTT. This chain connects TRBV5-1 to TRBJ1-1; D is unresolved. CDR1 and CDR2 (germline): SGHRS, YFSETQ. The CDR3 covers 16 residues. The V and J ends lost 0 bases and 5 bases respectively, with 17 bases between them.

This chain connects TRBV18 to TRBJ2-5, with TRBD1 identical over 7 bases. The CDR3 is 15 amino acids. With V trimmed by 3 bases and J by 2 bases, 6 bases remained unmatched. Per the germline V gene, CDR1 is KGHSH and CDR2 is LQKENI. CDR3 DNA sequence: TGTGCCAGCTCACCTCAGAGGGACAGACAAGAGACCCAGTACTTC. As protein: CASSPQRDRQETQYF.